These 25 T cell receptor beta chains originate from one sample sequenced in a study of shared clonotypes between healthy human individuals. Generated by immunoSEQ multiplex PCR, the TCRdb table keeps only in-frame clones and is missing some. The sample consists of 2.3 million or so clones, approximately 93% of them appearing once. The source material was naive CD4+ T cells from PBMCs. The subset was: CD45RA+ positively selected. The origin of the receptors is a young man in good health. Some clones in this sample may be carry-over from other donors' samples.

The count of this clone is one. This same CDR3 is encoded by further DNA sequences in the sample. The V gene is TRBV18, the J gene TRBJ2-3; no clear D. Between the trimmed V and J ends, which lost 3 bases and 6 bases, there was a span of 7 bases. CDR1 and CDR2 from the germline V gene are KGHSH and LQKENI. The CDR3 spans 12 residues. In DNA, the CDR3 is TGTGCCAGCTCACCCGGGCCGGATACGCAGTATTTT. This codes for CASSPGPDTQYF.

This clone came up once. The chain is built from TRBV2 and TRBJ1-5, with D perhaps matching TRBD1 (5 bases). The V end lost 3 bases, the J end lost 3 bases, and 12 bases lay between the germline ends. The germline V gene encodes CDR1 SNHLY and CDR2 FYNNEI. The CDR3 consists of 15 residues. CDR3 loop: CASSEGQADNQPQHF. In nucleotides, the CDR3 is TGTGCCAGCAGTGAGGGGCAGGCAGACAATCAGCCCCAGCATTTT.

Only a few counts were recorded for this clone. V is TRBV30 and J is TRBJ1-1; no clear D gene. The V and J ends lost 0 bases and 9 bases respectively, with 11 bases between them. The CDR3 consists of 12 residues. Germline CDR1 GTSNPN, CDR2 SVGIG (reference sequence). The CDR3 bases are TGTGCCTGGAGTGTAGCCCCAGGTAAAGCTTTCTTT. Amino acid sequence: CAWSVAPGKAFF.

This clone was seen more than once but under ten times. The chain joins TRBV18 to TRBJ1-2; D is possibly TRBD1 (6 bases). The CDR3 is made up of 12 amino acids. Germline V CDR1 and CDR2: KGHSH, LQKENI. The ends were cut back, 6 bases at V and 12 bases at J, with 17 bases in the middle. CDR3: CASSPRQAEHTF. CDR3 nucleotide sequence: TGTGCCAGCTCTCCTCGACAGGCTGAACACACCTTC.

The V call is TRBV28, the J call TRBJ2-7; D is unresolved. The CDR3 spans 13 residues. With 3 bases removed from V and 7 bases from J, the gap between germline ends came to 13 bases. Germline values: CDR1 MDHEN, CDR2 SYDVKM. For the CDR3, the DNA is TGTGCCAGCAGTTTGAACTTTTTGGGGGAGCAGTACTTC. It codes for CASSLNFLGEQYF. Complete variable domain (other parts from reference TRBV28 and TRBJ2-7): DVKVTQSSRYLVKRTGEKVFLECVQDMDHENMFWYRQDPGLGLRLIYFSYDVKMKEKGDIPEGYSVSREKKERFSLILESASTNQTSMYLCASSLNFLGEQYFGPGTRLTVT.

The J gene is TRBJ1-6, the V gene TRBV30; D perhaps matches TRBD1 (5 bases). Deletions cut 5 bases from V and 0 bases from J, with 17 bases between. Germline V gene data show CDR1 as GTSNPN and CDR2 as SVGIG (reference sequence). The CDR3 loop spans 17 amino acids. CDR3 sequence reads: CAWGPGRQSSYNSPLHF. CDR3 coding DNA: TGTGCCTGGGGCCCGGGACGGCAGAGCTCCTATAATTCACCCCTCCACTTT.

This chain links TRBV4-3 with TRBJ2-7; 7 bases line up with TRBD2. The length of the CDR3 is 15 residues. From germline, CDR1 is LGHNA and CDR2 YSLEER. Germline trimming cut 0 bases from V and 4 bases from J; bases unmatched to any gene: 6. CDR3 bases: TGCGCCAGCAGCCAAGAGGTGGGAGGGCTATACGAGCAGTACTTC. Protein sequence: CASSQEVGGLYEQYF.

CDR3 protein: CASSPRDSNPYTEAFF. The CDR3 nucleotides are TGTGCCAGCAGCCCCCGGGACAGCAACCCCTACACTGAAGCTTTCTTT. The chain joins TRBV5-6 to TRBJ1-1; 7 bases are shared with TRBD1. V lost 4 bases, J lost 3 bases, and 12 bases stayed unmatched. The germline V gene encodes CDR1 SGHDT and CDR2 YYEEEE. The length of the CDR3 is 16 residues.

The rearrangement links TRBV19 to TRBJ2-7; 8 nucleotides match TRBD1. Germline CDR1 is LNHDA and CDR2 is SQIVND (reference sequence). The CDR3 loop spans 15 amino acids. J lost 6 bases, V lost 6 bases, and 13 bases had no gene match. The CDR3 DNA is TGTGCCAGTAGCTCAGGGACAGGCGGTGTGGCCGAGCAGTACTTC. Translated: CASSSGTGGVAEQYF.

The chain is built from TRBV7-9 and TRBJ2-1; TRBD2 matches 8 bases. Germline V gene data show CDR1 as SEHNR and CDR2 as FQNEAQ (reference sequence). The CDR3 has 15 amino acids. V trimming: 3 bases; J trimming: 5 bases; junction bases outside the gene matches: 6. CDR3 bases: TGTGCCAGCAGCTTCGGCGGGAGGTTCAACAATGAGCAGTTCTTC. The encoded protein is CASSFGGRFNNEQFF.

The V and J genes are TRBV5-4 and TRBJ1-3; D unclear. V was cut by 3 bases and J by 0 bases, with 13 bases left in between. The length of the CDR3 is 16 residues. Per germline, CDR1 SGHNT and CDR2 YYREEE (reference sequence). For the CDR3, the DNA is TGTGCCAGCAGCTCGCCCAAGGACGGCTCTGGAAACACCATATATTTT. Translating it yields CASSSPKDGSGNTIYF.

To note about this clone: The identical CDR3 is also encoded by other nucleotide sequences in the sample. The chain recombines TRBV6-6 with TRBJ2-1, with a possible D match to TRBD1 (6 bases). CDR3 length: 15 amino acids. Germline V gene lookup returns CDR1 MNHNY and CDR2 SVGAGI (reference sequence). The ends were cut back, 2 bases at V and 0 bases at J, with 8 bases in the middle. This CDR3 reads CASSYDRSSYNEQFF. The CDR3 coding sequence is TGTGCCAGCAGTTACGACAGGAGCTCCTACAATGAGCAGTTCTTC.

The genes are TRBV2 and TRBJ2-2, with 9 bases matching TRBD2. CDR1 is SNHLY and CDR2 is FYNNEI in the germline V gene. This CDR3 region has 15 residues. V dropped 2 bases and J dropped 2; count of bases not matched to a gene: 0. CDR3 DNA sequence: TGTGCCAGCAGTGAACTAGCGGGAAACACCGGGGAGCTGTTTTTT. As protein: CASSELAGNTGELFF. Complete variable domain (other parts from reference TRBV2 and TRBJ2-2): EPEVTQTPSHQVTQMGQEVILRCVPISNHLYFYWYRQILGQKVEFLVSFYNNEISEKSEIFDDQFSVERPDGSNFTLKIRSTKLEDSAMYFCASSELAGNTGELFFGEGSRLTVL.

CDR3 sequence reads: CASSSLPRGTQYF. The CDR3 nucleotides are TGTGCCAGCAGCTCCCTCCCTCGGGGGACCCAGTACTTC. The chain joins TRBV7-3 to TRBJ2-5; D might be TRBD2 (5 bases). The germline V gene encodes CDR1 SGHTA and CDR2 FQGTGA. CDR3 length: 13 amino acids. V lost 4 bases to trimming and J lost 7 bases, with 13 bases between them.

The CDR3: CASSLFRDYGYTF. The CDR3 region has the DNA TGTGCCAGCAGCTTATTCCGGGACTATGGCTACACCTTC. The chain has TRBV5-4 and TRBJ1-2; D gene unclear. The CDR3 totals 13 residues. Trimming cost V 2 bases and J 3 bases, with 8 bases left between them. Germline CDR1 SGHNT, CDR2 YYREEE (reference sequence).

This clone was observed a few times. This chain uses TRBV5-1 with TRBJ1-2; D uncertain. The CDR3 is made up of 13 amino acids. Trimming shortened V by 1 base and J by 0 bases, and 4 bases separated the two germline ends. Germline V gene data show CDR1 as SGHRS and CDR2 as YFSETQ. The CDR3 loop is CASSLNPNYGYTF. The CDR3 DNA sequence: TGCGCCAGCAGCTTGAACCCTAACTATGGCTACACCTTC. Based on the CDR3 plus reference TRBV5-1 and TRBJ1-2, the full variable domain is KAGVTQTPRYLIKTRGQQVTLSCSPISGHRSVSWYQQTPGQGLQFLFEYFSETQRNKGNFPGRFSGRQFSNSRSEMNVSTLELGDSALYLCASSLNPNYGYTFGSGTRLTVV.

V usage is TRBV6-5 and J usage is TRBJ1-1; D gene uncertain. The CDR3 is 11 amino acids. Trimming removed 5 bases from V and 5 bases from J, with 6 bases in between. From germline, CDR1 is MNHEY and CDR2 SVGAGI. CDR3 in DNA: TGTGCCAGCAGTGGGTGGACTGAAGCTTTCTTT. Amino acid sequence: CASSGWTEAFF.

Regarding this clone: Within the sample, other DNA sequences also encode this same CDR3. V is TRBV5-4 and J is TRBJ2-3; D unclear. The CDR3 loop spans 13 amino acids. Trimming shortened V by 0 bases and J by 4 bases, and 6 bases separated the two germline ends. Germline V gives CDR1 SGHNT, CDR2 YYREEE (reference sequence). CDR3 DNA sequence: TGTGCCAGCAGCTTGGAGGGCGCAGATACGCAGTATTTT. It yields the protein CASSLEGADTQYF.

This sequence joins TRBV23-1 and TRBJ2-7; perhaps TRBD2 as D (6 bases). TRBV23-1 is flagged as an ORF with uncertain function. Trimming left V 3 bases short and J 13 bases short, with 10 bases between. The CDR3 contains 10 residues. The CDR3 protein is CASSQEGGYF. The DNA of the CDR3 is TGCGCCAGCAGTCAGGAGGGCGGATACTTC.

This chain joins TRBV5-4 and TRBJ2-3, with 7 bases lining up with TRBD1. V shed 0 bases, J shed 2 bases, and the junction held 3 bases outside the gene matches. Germline V gives CDR1 SGHNT, CDR2 YYREEE (reference sequence). This CDR3 has 15 amino acids. The CDR3 spells CASSLGQGVTDTQYF. The CDR3 bases are TGTGCCAGCAGCTTGGGACAGGGAGTCACAGATACGCAGTATTTT.

The chain links TRBV28 to TRBJ1-5; D uncertain. V lost 2 bases to trimming and J lost 5 bases, with 10 bases between them. Looked up from germline, CDR1 is MDHEN and CDR2 is SYDVKM. The CDR3 contains 14 residues. CDR3 in amino acids: CASSLRAGYQPQHF. CDR3 sequence (DNA): TGTGCCAGCAGTTTAAGGGCCGGGTATCAGCCCCAGCATTTT.

Regarding this clone: In the same sample, other DNA sequences code for this CDR3. This chain uses TRBV7-9 with TRBJ2-1; no clear D. V was cut by 2 bases and J by 5 bases, with 4 bases left in between. The length of the CDR3 is 12 residues. Germline CDR1 is SEHNR and CDR2 is FQNEAQ (reference sequence). The CDR3 DNA reads TGTGCCAGCAGCTTACGGGACAATGAGCAGTTCTTC. Amino acids: CASSLRDNEQFF.

The chain joins TRBV28 to TRBJ1-1, with unresolved D. The germline CDR1 and CDR2 sequences are MDHEN and SYDVKM. V was pared by 6 bases and J by 1 base, with 9 bases between. CDR3 length equals 13 residues. CDR3: CASRLSPNTEAFF. CDR3 DNA: TGTGCCAGCAGACTCAGCCCGAACACTGAAGCTTTCTTT. Full variable domain (outside the CDR3, taken from reference TRBV28 and TRBJ1-1): DVKVTQSSRYLVKRTGEKVFLECVQDMDHENMFWYRQDPGLGLRLIYFSYDVKMKEKGDIPEGYSVSREKKERFSLILESASTNQTSMYLCASRLSPNTEAFFGQGTRLTVV.

The chain is built from TRBV5-8 and TRBJ2-6, with 7 positions matching TRBD1. Trimming at V came to 2 bases and at J to 3 bases, leaving 2 bases not matched to a gene. The CDR3 is 15 residues long. Germline CDR1 is SGHTS and CDR2 is YDEGEE. The CDR3 spells CASSLDRVGANVLTF. The DNA of the CDR3 is TGTGCCAGCAGCTTAGACAGGGTTGGGGCCAACGTCCTGACTTTC.

V is TRBV9 and J is TRBJ2-1; 9 bases are shared with TRBD2. Per germline, CDR1 SGDLS and CDR2 YYNGEE. This CDR3 contains 16 residues. V lost 0 bases, J lost 8 bases, and 9 bases stayed unmatched. The DNA of the CDR3 is TGTGCCAGCAGCGTAGTGGGACTAGCTGAACCCCATGAGCAGTTCTTC. Protein product: CASSVVGLAEPHEQFF.